This passage covers 13 T cell receptor beta chains from one sample sequenced in a study of PD-1 blockade in mismatch repair-deficient tumors. Profiling relied on immunoSEQ multiplex PCR, and the TCRdb table lists in-frame clones only, not all of them. Of approximately 130,000 clones listed, about 88% are singletons. Sequenced material: peripheral blood, taken 44 weeks after starting pembrolizumab. All receptors derive from an adult with mismatch repair-deficient cancer.

V gene TRBV30 combines with J gene TRBJ2-5, with 7 bases fitting TRBD1. Germline assignment: CDR1 GTSNPN and CDR2 SVGIG (reference sequence). The CDR3 has 13 amino acids. V lost 2 bases and J lost 7; bases outside the gene matches: 7. The CDR3 DNA reads TGTGCCTGGAGTCACGGGACAGAGGGGACCCAGTACTTC. Its translation is CAWSHGTEGTQYF.

In its sample, this clone was seen once. CDR3 coding DNA: TGTGCCAGCAAGGCCTGGGACGTCCCGTCCTACGAGCAGTACTTC. It translates to CASKAWDVPSYEQYF. The chain recombines TRBV2 with TRBJ2-7, with D perhaps assigned TRBD1 or TRBD2 (5 bases each). V lost 7 bases and J 1 base, leaving 17 bases between the germline ends. CDR3 size: 15 residues. Germline V gene sequence: CDR1 SNHLY, CDR2 FYNNEI. The full variable domain, with the rest looked up from reference TRBV2 and TRBJ2-7, is EPEVTQTPSHQVTQMGQEVILRCVPISNHLYFYWYRQILGQKVEFLVSFYNNEISEKSEIFDDQFSVERPDGSNFTLKIRSTKLEDSAMYFCASKAWDVPSYEQYFGPGTRLTVT.

Only a few counts were recorded for this clone. The rearrangement joins TRBV7-2 to TRBJ1-2; weak D call: TRBD1 (5 bases). This CDR3 region has 15 residues. CDR1 is SGHTA, CDR2 FQGNSA, per germline. Trimming cost V 2 bases and J 3 bases, with 13 bases left between them. CDR3 in DNA: TGTGCCAGCAGCTTAAAAGACAGACTATACTATGGCTACACCTTC. Translated: CASSLKDRLYYGYTF.

The CDR3 spells CATSPGTGSYEQYF. DNA of the CDR3: TGTGCCACCAGCCCCGGGACAGGGTCCTACGAGCAGTACTTC. The chain combines TRBV15 with TRBJ2-7; 9 bases agree with TRBD1. The CDR3 spans 14 residues. V shed 5 bases and J 1 base; nucleotides not matched to a gene: 3. Germline V gives CDR1 LNHNV, CDR2 YYDKDF (reference sequence).

Notes on this clone: Other DNA sequences from this sample encode an identical CDR3 as well. The rearrangement joins TRBV18 to TRBJ1-1; possibly TRBD1 for D (6 bases). Trimming removed 3 bases at V and 1 base at J, with 12 bases between. This CDR3 contains 15 residues. Germline V gene sequence: CDR1 KGHSH, CDR2 LQKENI. The CDR3 loop is CASSPGGLGNTEAFF. As DNA, the CDR3 is TGTGCCAGCTCACCTGGGGGGCTGGGGAACACTGAAGCTTTCTTT.

This chain joins TRBV7-9 and TRBJ2-5; D gene ambiguous. The CDR3 consists of 17 residues. V lost 5 bases, J lost 1 base, and 20 bases lay in between. Germline V gene data show CDR1 as SEHNR and CDR2 as FQNEAQ (reference sequence). The CDR3: CASSPRPGINAQETQYF. The CDR3 DNA follows: TGTGCCAGCAGCCCCCGGCCCGGCATTAATGCCCAAGAGACCCAGTACTTC.

The V call is TRBV27, the J call TRBJ2-1; 7 bases align to TRBD1. CDR1 is MNHEY and CDR2 is SMNVEV in the germline V gene (reference sequence). The V segment lost 5 bases and the J segment 8 bases; nucleotides outside the gene matches: 9. The CDR3 length is 14 residues. CDR3 sequence (DNA): TGTGCCAGCAGTATTCGACAGGGATGGGATGAGCAGTTCTTC. Translated: CASSIRQGWDEQFF.

This chain joins TRBV7-9 and TRBJ2-3; 7 bases map to TRBD2. With 3 bases clipped from V and 5 bases from J, the junction kept 11 bases outside the gene matches. This CDR3 is 16 amino acids long. Germline V CDR1 and CDR2: SEHNR, FQNEAQ (reference sequence). This CDR3 is CASSFPGTTSIDTQYF. As DNA, the CDR3 is TGTGCCAGCAGCTTCCCCGGGACTACGAGTATAGATACGCAGTATTTT.

The rearrangement links TRBV5-1 to TRBJ1-1; D perhaps matches TRBD1 (5 bases). V lost 4 bases and J 1 base, leaving 8 bases between the germline ends. This CDR3 has 13 amino acids. Germline V CDR1 and CDR2: SGHRS, YFSETQ. Written as DNA, the CDR3 is TGCGCCAGCAGCCACCAGGGGAACACTGAAGCTTTCTTT. Translated, it gives CASSHQGNTEAFF. Full variable domain (rest looked up from reference TRBV5-1 and TRBJ1-1): KAGVTQTPRYLIKTRGQQVTLSCSPISGHRSVSWYQQTPGQGLQFLFEYFSETQRNKGNFPGRFSGRQFSNSRSEMNVSTLELGDSALYLCASSHQGNTEAFFGQGTRLTVV.

The gene calls are TRBV10-2 and TRBJ2-7, with no clear D. CDR1 is WSHSY, CDR2 SAAADI, per germline. Deletions cut 3 bases from V and 0 bases from J, with 6 bases between. This CDR3 spans 13 amino acids. CDR3 loop: CASSDRPSYEQYF. CDR3 nucleotides: TGCGCCAGCAGTGACCGCCCCTCCTACGAGCAGTACTTC.

The rearrangement links TRBV6-5 to TRBJ2-7; 12 bases fit TRBD2. Germline V CDR1 and CDR2: MNHEY, SVGAGI. CDR3 length equals 16 residues. V was clipped by 0 bases and J by 13 bases; unmatched bases: 13. CDR3 coding DNA: TGTGCCAGCAGTTACTCCCGACTAGCGGGAGAGATTCCCCATTACTTC. Translated: CASSYSRLAGEIPHYF.

The chain is built from TRBV7-3 and TRBJ2-2; a weak D match, TRBD1 (6 bases). V gave up 0 bases and J gave up 1 base, with 12 bases separating them. This CDR3 contains 17 residues. CDR1 and CDR2 (germline): SGHTA, FQGTGA. CDR3 nucleotide sequence: TGTGCCAGCAGCTTAACGGGGGCAGTGAGGAACACCGGGGAGCTGTTTTTT. The encoded protein is CASSLTGAVRNTGELFF.

V and J are TRBV27 and TRBJ2-3; the D gene is possibly TRBD2 (7 bases). The CDR3 has 18 residues. CDR1 is MNHEY, CDR2 SMNVEV, per germline (reference sequence). V lost 4 bases to trimming and J lost 1 base, with 21 bases between them. CDR3 amino acids: CASSWEGGWPPGTDTQYF. CDR3 in DNA: TGTGCCAGCAGTTGGGAGGGGGGGTGGCCCCCAGGCACAGATACGCAGTATTTT.